Below, one TCR beta chain is given with its context. Treg sorting used a CD4+CD25+CD127-/low gate. Trimming stripped 3 bases from V and 5 bases from J, with 8 bases between. Germline CDR1 DFQATT, CDR2 SNEGSKA (reference sequence). The CDR3 runs 12 residues. MiXCR, applied by TCRdb to the 5' RACE reads, yields one record per CDR3 protein. The table lists around 9,700 distinct CDR3 sequences, around 53% of them singletons, with roughly 6.7% in the top ten. The clonotype originates from a female donor with breast cancer. The V gene is TRBV20-1, the J gene TRBJ1-5; D remains ambiguous. Input material: Tregs sorted from a lymph node. Here the CDR3 reads CSASFWDQPQHF. As DNA, the CDR3 is TGCAGTGCTAGCTTTTGGGATCAGCCCCAGCATTTT.